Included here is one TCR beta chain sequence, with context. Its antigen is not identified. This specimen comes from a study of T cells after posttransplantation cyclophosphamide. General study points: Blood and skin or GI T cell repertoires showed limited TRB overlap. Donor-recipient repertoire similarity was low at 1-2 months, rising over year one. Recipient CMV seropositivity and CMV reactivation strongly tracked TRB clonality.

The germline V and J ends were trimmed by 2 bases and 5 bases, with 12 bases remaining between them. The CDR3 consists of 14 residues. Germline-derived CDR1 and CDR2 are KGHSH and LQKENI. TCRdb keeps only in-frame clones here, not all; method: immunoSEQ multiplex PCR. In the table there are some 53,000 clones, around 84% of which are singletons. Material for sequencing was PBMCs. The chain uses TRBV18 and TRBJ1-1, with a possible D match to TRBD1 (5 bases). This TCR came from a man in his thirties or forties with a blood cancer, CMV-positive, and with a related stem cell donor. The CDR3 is CASSPGGERTEAFF. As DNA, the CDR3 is TGTGCCAGCTCACCAGGGGGGGAGCGGACTGAAGCTTTCTTT.